This T cell receptor (beta chain) derives from a study of neoadjuvant nivolumab and ipilimumab in lung cancer. Sequencing used immunoSEQ multiplex PCR; TCRdb keeps in-frame clones, though not all of them. The sample shows 40,000 to 55,000 clones, around 89% of them seen only once. The V and J ends lost 4 bases and 2 bases, in that order; junction bases with no gene match: 12. CDR1 is SGHNT, CDR2 YYREEE, per germline (reference sequence). The CDR3 contains 17 residues. The receptor comes from an adult with non-small cell lung cancer. Some clones in this sample may be carry-over from other donors' samples. The sample consisted of blood, taken before neoadjuvant nivolumab, alone or with ipilimumab. The V call is TRBV5-4, the J call TRBJ1-2, with 9 bases identical to TRBD1. CDR3 amino acids: CASSGQGRKEKNYGYTF. The CDR3 nucleotides are TGTGCCAGCAGCGGACAGGGGCGAAAAGAAAAGAACTATGGCTACACCTTC.